This T cell receptor beta chain was recovered during a study of blood T cell repertoires in COVID-19. Overall study: From the United States, Italy and Spain came samples of acute and convalescent COVID-19. The analysed material was cDNA or gDNA that came from T cells, B-cell-depleted T cells, or PBMCs.

Trimming left V 4 bases short and J 0 bases short, with 16 bases between. Germline CDR1 reads LGHDT; CDR2 reads YNNKEL (reference sequence). The CDR3 covers 17 residues. Per the original methods: Amplified reference gene primers provided the basis for estimating nucleated cell counts. Here immunoSEQ multiplex PCR was the method, and the copy in TCRdb shows in-frame clones only, minus some. The V and J calls and clone size were taken over from that table, and D and trimming were inferred from the DNA. This sample carries a few hundred thousand clones, 84% of them seen once, and the ten largest clones take under 1.5%.

This TCR came from a woman in her thirties or forties who had recovered from COVID-19. Sequenced sample: peripheral blood. The rearrangement uses TRBV3-1 (or the pseudogene TRBV3-2) and TRBJ1-3, with a tentative D call TRBD1 (6 bases). CDR3 sequence: CASSLKPGTSSGNTIYF. DNA of the CDR3: TGTGCCAGCAGCCTCAAGCCCGGGACAAGCTCTGGAAACACCATATATTTT.